This entry lists 3 T cell receptor beta chains sequenced from one sample in a study of shared clonotypes between healthy human individuals. The assay was immunoSEQ multiplex PCR, and TCRdb's table has in-frame clones only and misses some. The sample shows some 2,100,000 clones, under 95% of them seen only once. Terminally differentiated effector memory CD45RA+ cells were left out of the naive CD8 fraction, which was CD45RO-negative and positively selected for CCR7. Specimen: naive CD8+ T cells from PBMCs. The receptors derive from a man between 18 and 35 years old in good health. Some clones in this sample may be carry-over from other donors' samples.

CDR3: CASSRTSGDRGDGYTF. Written as DNA, the CDR3 is TGTGCCAGCAGCAGAACATCTGGGGACAGGGGCGATGGCTACACCTTC. The rearrangement uses TRBV9 and TRBJ1-2; 10 nucleotides match TRBD1. Germline trimming cut 4 bases from V and 6 bases from J; bases unmatched to any gene: 12. The CDR3 runs to 16 residues. Germline CDR1 SGDLS, CDR2 YYNGEE.

The rearrangement joins TRBV19 to TRBJ2-4; 12 bases line up with TRBD2. Per germline, CDR1 LNHDA and CDR2 SQIVND (reference sequence). The CDR3 is 14 residues long. With V trimmed by 5 bases and J by 8 bases, 4 bases remained unmatched. The CDR3: CASSQGLAGYIQYF. In DNA form, the CDR3 reads TGTGCCAGTAGTCAAGGACTAGCGGGGTACATTCAGTACTTC.

V gene TRBV29-1 combines with J gene TRBJ2-1; TRBD2 agrees at 8 bases. This CDR3 contains 18 residues. CDR1 is SQVTM and CDR2 is ANQGSEA in the germline V gene. The trim removed 6 bases at V and 3 bases at J, leaving 19 bases unmatched. The CDR3 region is CSVAWDRERTSFYNEQFF. Written as DNA, the CDR3 is TGCAGCGTAGCTTGGGACCGAGAGAGGACTAGCTTCTACAATGAGCAGTTCTTC.